One sample yielded the 21 T cell receptor beta chains listed below, sequenced in a study of cytomegalovirus exposure and HLA in healthy donors. This PCR relied on a set of 60 Vbeta primers and 13 Jbeta primers. Data came from immunoSEQ multiplex PCR; TCRdb stores just in-frame clones and leaves some out. There are around 190,000 clones in the sample; 85% occur only once, and about 2.3% lies in the top ten. Sequencing input: PBMCs. The receptors here all came from a woman aged 45-60 years in good health and CMV-seronegative.

This rearrangement joins TRBV14 to TRBJ2-7; TRBD1 matches at 7 bases. Losses at the gene ends were 6 bases for V and 2 bases for J; bases not matched to a gene: 10. Germline V gives CDR1 SGHDN, CDR2 FVKESK. The length of the CDR3 is 15 residues. CDR3 region: CASSHRDSLPYEQYF. The CDR3 bases are TGTGCCAGCAGTCACCGGGACAGCCTCCCCTACGAGCAGTACTTC. The whole variable domain, filled in from reference TRBV14 and TRBJ2-7, reads EAGVTQFPSHSVIEKGQTVTLRCDPISGHDNLYWYRRVMGKEIKFLLHFVKESKQDESGMPNNRFLAERTGGTYSTLKVQPAELEDSGVYFCASSHRDSLPYEQYFGPGTRLTVT.

V gene TRBV5-1 combines with J gene TRBJ2-3; 7 positions match TRBD1. V shed 4 bases, J shed 6 bases, and the junction held 5 bases outside the gene matches. Germline values: CDR1 SGHRS, CDR2 YFSETQ. CDR3 length: 13 residues. CDR3 sequence: CASSLQGQDTQYF. CDR3 in DNA: TGCGCCAGCAGCCTACAGGGGCAGGATACGCAGTATTTT.

This clone was seen only a few times. J is TRBJ2-2 and V is TRBV7-8; TRBD1 matches at 7 bases. V lost 1 base, J lost 4 bases, and 9 bases stayed unmatched. Germline CDR1 is SGHVS and CDR2 is FQNEAQ. The CDR3 has 17 residues. The CDR3 DNA sequence: TGTGCCAGCAGCTTAGGAGGAACAGGGGTAGGCACCGGGGAGCTGTTTTTT. Its translation: CASSLGGTGVGTGELFF. The full variable domain, its missing parts supplied by reference TRBV7-8 and TRBJ2-2, is GAGVSQSPRYKVAKRGQDVALRCDPISGHVSLFWYQQALGQGPEFLTYFQNEAQLDKSGLPSDRFFAERPEGSVSTLKIQRTQQEDSAVYLCASSLGGTGVGTGELFFGEGSRLTVL.

The V call is TRBV9, the J call TRBJ2-3, with D tentatively TRBD2 (6 bases). The CDR3 length is 15 residues. With 3 bases removed from V and 1 base from J, the gap between germline ends came to 12 bases. The germline gives CDR1 SGDLS, CDR2 YYNGEE. The CDR3, as DNA: TGTGCCAGCAGCGCTGGGACTCTACGCACAGATACGCAGTATTTT. Translating it yields CASSAGTLRTDTQYF.

This clone appeared a few times. The chain uses TRBV25-1 and TRBJ2-3; TRBD2 aligns across 7 bases. This CDR3 has 14 residues. Trimming removed 7 bases from V and 3 bases from J; junction bases left unmatched: 7. Germline V lookup: CDR1 MGHDK, CDR2 SYGVNS. CDR3 in DNA: TGTGCCAGCACCCCCTGGGAGGGTACAGATACGCAGTATTTT. Translated, it gives CASTPWEGTDTQYF.

The V call is TRBV19, the J call TRBJ2-3; D is perhaps TRBD1 (6 bases). CDR3 length: 16 residues. V lost 6 bases and J lost 2, with 18 bases in between. Germline assignment: CDR1 LNHDA and CDR2 SQIVND (reference sequence). CDR3 DNA sequence: TGTGCCAGTAGGAAGACAGGTCGGCGTTTCACAGATACGCAGTATTTT. Its translation: CASRKTGRRFTDTQYF.

The chain recombines TRBV28 with TRBJ2-3; 10 positions match TRBD2. CDR3 length: 15 residues. Germline CDR1 MDHEN, CDR2 SYDVKM. Trimming at V came to 7 bases and at J to 1 base, leaving 5 bases not matched to a gene. CDR3 in amino acids: CASTVAGGRTDTQYF. The CDR3 DNA sequence: TGTGCCAGCACCGTAGCGGGAGGACGCACAGATACGCAGTATTTT.

V usage is TRBV5-1 and J usage is TRBJ1-1; possibly TRBD1 for D (6 bases). V gave up 4 bases and J gave up 5 bases, with 12 bases separating them. The CDR3 consists of 13 residues. CDR1 SGHRS and CDR2 YFSETQ come from the germline V gene. The CDR3 DNA sequence: TGCGCCAGCAGCCGGGACACTAAGACTGAAGCTTTCTTT. It codes for CASSRDTKTEAFF.

This sequence joins TRBV7-9 and TRBJ1-5; a weak D match, TRBD1 (5 bases). Per germline, CDR1 SEHNR and CDR2 FQNEAQ (reference sequence). CDR3 length equals 15 residues. V was shortened by 3 bases and J by 3 bases, with 12 bases between the two germline ends. CDR3 loop: CASSFSAGPNQPQHF. The CDR3 region has the DNA TGTGCCAGCAGCTTTAGCGCGGGGCCCAATCAGCCCCAGCATTTT.

This clone was detected a few times. This chain connects TRBV28 to TRBJ1-2; perhaps TRBD1 as D (5 bases). The germline V gene encodes CDR1 MDHEN and CDR2 SYDVKM. With 8 bases removed from V and 5 bases from J, the gap between germline ends came to 9 bases. CDR3 length equals 11 residues. The CDR3 DNA follows: TGTGCCAGCGGGCCAGGGTATGGCTACACCTTC. Amino acids: CASGPGYGYTF.

This chain links TRBV5-5 with TRBJ1-4; D might be TRBD1 (5 bases). This CDR3 spans 12 amino acids. CDR1 is SGHKS and CDR2 is YYEKEE in the germline V gene (reference sequence). Trimming stripped 0 bases from V and 8 bases from J, with 5 bases between. This CDR3 reads CASSLAGEKLFF. Here the CDR3 DNA reads TGTGCCAGCAGCTTGGCAGGGGAAAAACTGTTTTTT.

This clone was counted only a few times. The chain joins TRBV6-1 to TRBJ2-2; no definite D call. Trimming removed 2 bases at V and 0 bases at J, with 7 bases between. The CDR3 is made up of 15 amino acids. Germline loops: CDR1 MNHNS, CDR2 SASEGT. The CDR3 here is CASSEISANTGELFF. The CDR3 DNA sequence: TGTGCCAGCAGTGAAATTTCAGCGAACACCGGGGAGCTGTTTTTT.

The rearrangement uses TRBV7-8 and TRBJ1-5; D gene uncertain. The CDR3 has 14 amino acids. Germline V gene lookup returns CDR1 SGHVS and CDR2 FQNEAQ. Trimming left V 4 bases short and J 2 bases short, with 9 bases between. CDR3 bases: TGTGCCAGCAGCTCCCTCCTAGGCAATCAGCCCCAGCATTTT. As protein: CASSSLLGNQPQHF.

This clone has only one observation. The V gene is TRBV28, the J gene TRBJ1-5; 7 bases align to TRBD1. The CDR3 consists of 15 residues. Germline V gene sequence: CDR1 MDHEN, CDR2 SYDVKM. V lost 8 bases, J lost 0 bases, and 7 bases stayed unmatched. CDR3 DNA: TGTGCCAGCTCCCGGGACAGACCTAGCAATCAGCCCCAGCATTTT. Amino acids: CASSRDRPSNQPQHF. Full variable domain (remainder filled in from reference TRBV28 and TRBJ1-5): DVKVTQSSRYLVKRTGEKVFLECVQDMDHENMFWYRQDPGLGLRLIYFSYDVKMKEKGDIPEGYSVSREKKERFSLILESASTNQTSMYLCASSRDRPSNQPQHFGDGTRLSIL.

J is TRBJ2-3 and V is TRBV21-1; TRBD2 was called by the table and not checked on the DNA. TRBV21-1 counts as a pseudogene. The CDR3 has 17 amino acids. For the CDR3, the DNA is TGTGCCAGCAGCGCGCGCCAAGGCCAGCGGGCAACAGATACGCAGTATTTT. Translated: CASSARQGQRATDTQYF.

The rearrangement links TRBV5-4 to TRBJ2-5; 9 bases map to TRBD2. Losses at the gene ends were 0 bases for V and 5 bases for J; bases not matched to a gene: 5. The CDR3 spans 15 residues. Germline V gene data show CDR1 as SGHNT and CDR2 as YYREEE (reference sequence). CDR3 residues: CASSLGLAGLETQYF. The CDR3 DNA reads TGTGCCAGCAGCTTGGGGCTAGCGGGATTGGAGACCCAGTACTTC.

V gene TRBV19 combines with J gene TRBJ2-2; 9 nucleotides align to TRBD1. Germline CDR1 reads LNHDA; CDR2 reads SQIVND (reference sequence). After removal of 8 bases from V and 5 bases from J, the junction contained 6 bases not matched to a gene. The CDR3 totals 14 residues. In DNA form, the CDR3 reads TGTGCCAGTTGGGGGACAGGGAGGACCGGGGAGCTGTTTTTT. Translating it yields CASWGTGRTGELFF.

V gene TRBV2 combines with J gene TRBJ2-7; 12 positions match TRBD1. The V gene's germline CDR1 is SNHLY and CDR2 FYNNEI. The CDR3 loop spans 15 amino acids. V lost 10 bases, J lost 4 bases, and 11 bases stayed unmatched. The CDR3 region is CATSRGGQGAYEQYF. CDR3 bases: TGTGCCACCTCCCGGGGGGGACAGGGGGCTTACGAGCAGTACTTC.

This chain connects TRBV9 to TRBJ1-5; D perhaps matches TRBD1 (5 bases). Trimming took 4 bases from V and 3 from J, leaving 14 bases between them. Germline V gene sequence: CDR1 SGDLS, CDR2 YYNGEE. This CDR3 has 15 residues. CDR3 loop: CASSYDSSYNQPQHF. The CDR3 DNA follows: TGTGCCAGCAGCTATGACAGTTCCTACAATCAGCCCCAGCATTTT.

This clone was seen more than once but under ten times. The J gene is TRBJ2-5, the V gene TRBV11-2; TRBD2 matches at 8 bases. The trim removed 2 bases at V and 5 bases at J, leaving 4 bases unmatched. CDR1 and CDR2 from the germline V gene are SGHAT and FQNNGV. The CDR3 sequence is 14 residues long. The CDR3: CASSLQREFETQYF. CDR3 DNA sequence: TGTGCCAGCAGCTTACAGCGGGAGTTTGAGACCCAGTACTTC.

This CDR3 is CASSHRDSAPYEQYF. Here the CDR3 DNA reads TGTGCCAGCAGCCACCGGGACTCAGCCCCCTACGAGCAGTACTTC. This chain connects TRBV7-8 to TRBJ2-7; D is possibly TRBD2 (6 bases). CDR1 is SGHVS and CDR2 is FQNEAQ in the germline V gene. The CDR3 has 15 residues. With 5 bases removed from V and 2 bases from J, the gap between germline ends came to 16 bases.